Following are 14 T cell receptor beta chains from one sample sequenced in a study of CXCR3-negative and CXCR3-positive naive CD8 T cells. General study results and limits: Relative to CXCR3-negative naive cells, CXCR3-positive naive cells had more hydrophobic TRB CDR3s.

UMI-labeled 5' RACE TRB cDNA libraries were prepared from the cells. With the 5' RACE reads reprocessed, TCRdb shows one record per CDR3 protein and no DNA. Here the sample table reports some 50,000 distinct CDR3 sequences. Their recognized antigens are unknown. Sequencing was carried out using naive CXCR3+ CD8+ T cells from blood. Sample subset: CD45RO-CCR7+CD27+CD95- naive CD8+ T cells expressing CXCR3 (TNR3+). The origin of the receptors is a human donor in good health. Some clones in this sample may be carry-over from other donors' samples.

This rearrangement joins TRBV6-2 or TRBV6-3 to TRBJ2-5; the TRBD1 assignment by TCRdb is unverifiable without DNA. CDR3 length equals 16 residues. Germline CDR1 reads MNHEY; CDR2 reads SVGEGT. CDR3 in amino acids: CASSYERGRGGETQYF.

The chain recombines TRBV7-9 with TRBJ2-7; checking the TCRdb D call of TRBD1 is not possible without DNA. CDR3 length equals 15 residues. CDR1 SEHNR and CDR2 FQNEAQ come from the germline V gene (reference sequence). The CDR3 sequence is CASSTPGAGPYEQYF.

J is TRBJ2-3 and V is TRBV7-3; TCRdb's D call of TRBD2 is untestable without DNA. CDR1 is SGHTA, CDR2 FQGTGA, per germline. There are 16 residues in the CDR3. CDR3 residues: CASSLPSDSSTDTQYF.

The chain uses TRBV11-1 and TRBJ2-7; TCRdb lists TRBD1, though no DNA is available to test this call. This CDR3 is built from 14 residues. The germline gives CDR1 SGHAT, CDR2 FQDESV (reference sequence). CDR3 sequence: CASSHDRDYYEQYF.

V and J are TRBV2 and TRBJ2-3; the TCRdb D gene call, TRBD2, has no DNA to confirm it. The CDR3 extends over 17 amino acids. Per the germline V gene, CDR1 is SNHLY and CDR2 is FYNNEI. The CDR3 here is CASIRLAGGKDTDTQYF.

The J gene is TRBJ2-1, the V gene TRBV25-1. Germline V gene data show CDR1 as MGHDK and CDR2 as SYGVNS. The CDR3 extends over 14 amino acids. The CDR3 here is CASSGPIRFNEQFF.

The chain recombines TRBV29-1 with TRBJ2-3; no DNA is available, so the TRBD1 call from TCRdb remains unchecked. The CDR3 has 17 amino acids. Germline V gene lookup returns CDR1 SQVTM and CDR2 ANQGSEA. CDR3 region: CSVEKEDRGAYRDTQYF.

This chain uses TRBV7-3 with TRBJ2-1; with no DNA, the TCRdb D assignment of TRBD2 cannot be verified. The V gene's germline CDR1 is SGHTA and CDR2 FQGTGA. The CDR3 has 14 residues. The CDR3 protein is CASSLSGSYNEQFF.

The chain joins TRBV19 to TRBJ2-4. The CDR3 extends over 12 amino acids. Germline CDR1 is LNHDA and CDR2 is SQIVND (reference sequence). CDR3 sequence: CASTSSLDIQYF. Full variable domain (missing parts from reference TRBV19 and TRBJ2-4): DGGITQSPKYLFRKEGQNVTLSCEQNLNHDAMYWYRQDPGQGLRLIYYSQIVNDFQKGDIAEGYSVSREKKESFPLTVTSAQKNPTAFYLCASTSSLDIQYFGAGTRLSVL.

The chain carries TRBV25-1 and TRBJ1-1; TCRdb lists TRBD1, though no DNA is available to test this call. The germline V gene has CDR1 MGHDK and CDR2 SYGVNS. CDR3 length equals 12 residues. CDR3 region: CASSSDRAEAFF.

This chain connects TRBV2 to TRBJ1-4; TCRdb outputs TRBD1, but without DNA this stays unchecked. The CDR3 length is 14 residues. Germline CDR1 and CDR2: SNHLY and FYNNEI. The CDR3 region is CASRADRTNEKLFF.

The gene calls are TRBV7-9 and TRBJ2-1; TCRdb's assignment of TRBD1 cannot be checked, as there is no DNA. CDR3 length: 14 amino acids. Germline V lookup: CDR1 SEHNR, CDR2 FQNEAQ (reference sequence). The chain's CDR3 is CASSSQGQTNEQFF.

V is TRBV14 and J is TRBJ2-3; without DNA, the TCRdb call of TRBD2 cannot be checked. The CDR3 extends over 14 amino acids. The germline gives CDR1 SGHDN, CDR2 FVKESK. The CDR3 reads CASSHSGGTDTQYF.

The rearrangement links TRBV4-3 to TRBJ2-7; TCRdb picks TRBD1, but there is no DNA to check that call. The CDR3 sequence is 15 residues long. The germline V gene encodes CDR1 LGHNA and CDR2 YSLEER. The CDR3 protein is CASSQDPQRGFEQYF.